This is a list of T cell receptor beta chains from one sample in a study of OX40 agonist ivuxolimab in advanced cancers. Libraries were prepared by immunoSEQ multiplex PCR; TCRdb keeps only in-frame clonotypes and omits some of them. The sample holds over 45,000 clones, around 84% seen once. The sample was CD4+ or CD8+ T cells sorted from blood, taken in a trial of the OX40 agonist ivuxolimab. The source is an adult with an advanced solid tumor such as melanoma, head and neck, liver or kidney cancer. The conserved cysteine and the conserved F or W are not part of the CDR3 here. The D gene is left open where the match is weak.

V gene | D gene | CDR3 protein
TRBV6-5 | - | ASRATGNNYGYT
TRBV19 | - | ASSMRQVSDTQY
TRBV28 | - | ASSYHPDSALSPLH
TRBV6-5 | - | ASTYSVFNTEAF
TRBV18 | - | ASSPIALLGEGVNSPLH
TRBV6-5 | - | ASRARHYEQY
TRBV9 | - | ASSVKRRARKNYEQY
TRBV19 | - | ASSMGGVNTGELF
TRBV5-1 | TRBD1 | ASSLGTRTGSDNEQF
TRBV7-2 | TRBD2 | ASSLTSGETQY
TRBV5-6 | - | ASNLLGNMNTEAF
TRBV5-1 | - | ASSLAGEGGYT
TRBV29-1 | - | SVRLISTDTQY
TRBV15 | - | ATSSNTGNQPQH
TRBV6-1 | - | ASRRDLSAEQY
TRBV11-2 | TRBD1 | ASSLRVDRLMNTEAF
TRBV28 | - | ASTPGGLTTGFGYT
TRBV15 | - | ATSRDFLSGNTIY
TRBV27 | TRBD2 | ASSPGGARSYEQY
TRBV6-5 | - | ASSYSRRALNSPLH
TRBV27 | - | ASSFYQGGTEAF
TRBV5-1 | - | ASSLAFEYQETQY
TRBV6-1 | - | ASSETLSYEQY
TRBV12-5 | - | ASGLASSGDRLGNEQF
TRBV7-9 | - | ATPEISSGNTIY
TRBV18 | - | ASSPPDMNTEAF
TRBV2 | - | ASSGRSSWDTEAF
TRBV27 | - | ASRKNGVTEAF
TRBV6-5 | - | ASSYSSDNTGELF
TRBV10-3 | - | AIRAGTLNTEAF
TRBV27 | - | AVLPMIGAEAF
TRBV2 | TRBD2 | ASSILSGGIYDEQY
TRBV9 | - | ASSVAMQDSYEQY
TRBV4-2 | - | ASSQDLAGTNTGELF
TRBV29-1 | TRBD2 | SSLGLAVTDTQY
TRBV2 | TRBD1 | ASRRRQGGNTIY
TRBV19 | - | ASSIMGRLNTGELF
TRBV19 | TRBD1 | ASRDRAGTNYGYT
TRBV6-1 | - | ASSEALGPWEQY
TRBV7-2 | TRBD2 | ASSARTSGGRRAIYTQY
TRBV4-1 | TRBD1 | ASSHQTRGGVMTIY
TRBV28 | TRBD1 | ASTSPGDRGLAKNIQY
TRBV7-9 | TRBD1 | ASSDGQGGNNEKLF
TRBV7-8 | TRBD1 | ASSPRTGGSFNQPQH
TRBV11-3 | TRBD2 | ASSLEIAGGPVGEQF